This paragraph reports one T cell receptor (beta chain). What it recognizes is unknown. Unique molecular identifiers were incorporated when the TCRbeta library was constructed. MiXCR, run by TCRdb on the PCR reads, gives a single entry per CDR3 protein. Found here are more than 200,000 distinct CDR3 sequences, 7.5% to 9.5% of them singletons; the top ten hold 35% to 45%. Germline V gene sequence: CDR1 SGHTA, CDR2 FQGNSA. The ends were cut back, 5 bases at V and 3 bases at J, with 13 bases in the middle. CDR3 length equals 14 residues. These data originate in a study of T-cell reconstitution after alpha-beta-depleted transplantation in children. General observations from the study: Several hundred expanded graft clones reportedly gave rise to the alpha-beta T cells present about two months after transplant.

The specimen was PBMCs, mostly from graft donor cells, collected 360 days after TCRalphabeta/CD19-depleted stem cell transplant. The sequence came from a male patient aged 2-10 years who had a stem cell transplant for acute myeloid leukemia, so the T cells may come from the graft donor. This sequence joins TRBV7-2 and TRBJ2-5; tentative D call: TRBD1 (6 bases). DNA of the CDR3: TGTGCCAGCAGCCCCCAGTCAGGGGAAGAGACCCAGTACTTC. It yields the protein CASSPQSGEETQYF.